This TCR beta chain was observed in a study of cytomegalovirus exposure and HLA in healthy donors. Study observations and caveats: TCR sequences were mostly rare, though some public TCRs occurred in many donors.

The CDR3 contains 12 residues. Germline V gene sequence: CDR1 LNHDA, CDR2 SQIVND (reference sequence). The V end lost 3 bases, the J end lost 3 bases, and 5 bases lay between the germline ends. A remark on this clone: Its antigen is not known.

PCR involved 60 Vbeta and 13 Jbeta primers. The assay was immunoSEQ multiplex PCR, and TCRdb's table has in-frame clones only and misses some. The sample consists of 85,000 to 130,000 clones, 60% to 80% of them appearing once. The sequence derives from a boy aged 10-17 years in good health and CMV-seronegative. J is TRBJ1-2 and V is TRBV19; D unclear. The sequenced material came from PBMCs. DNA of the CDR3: TGTGCCAGTAGTATCTTTGACTATGGCTACACCTTC. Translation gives CASSIFDYGYTF.